The 11 T cell receptor beta chains reported below all come from one sample, sequenced in a study of T cell clusters in autoimmune cytopenias. TRB amplification used around 260 ng of peripheral blood genomic DNA. One tube held mixed TRB-A and TRB-B primer pools for touch-down PCR. TCRdb reprocessed the multiplex PCR reads and keeps a single row for each CDR3 protein, giving no DNA. The data include thousands of distinct CDR3 sequences; the top ten clones carry roughly a fifth. The sample was also linked to a second study, of T cell repertoires in aging, cancer and after chemotherapy.

The source material was peripheral blood. Source of these receptors: a human donor in good health.

The rearrangement links TRBV24-1 to TRBJ2-3. The CDR3 sequence is 13 residues long. Per germline, CDR1 KGHDR and CDR2 SFDVKD. CDR3 residues: CATSDHHMDTQYF.

The chain recombines TRBV20-1 with TRBJ2-5; absent DNA, TCRdb's TRBD1 call cannot be checked. CDR3 length equals 17 residues. Germline V gives CDR1 DFQATT, CDR2 SNEGSKA (reference sequence). The CDR3: CSARGSGATITMETQYF.

This clonotype is classed as medium-sized by frequency. The chain carries TRBV19 and TRBJ1-5; absent DNA, TCRdb's TRBD1 call cannot be checked. The CDR3 extends over 15 amino acids. The V gene's germline CDR1 is LNHDA and CDR2 SQIVND (reference sequence). CDR3 region: CASSTYRVRHQPQHF.

Its frequency marks this clonotype as medium-sized. V is TRBV19 and J is TRBJ2-1; absent DNA, TCRdb's TRBD2 call cannot be checked. Germline CDR1 LNHDA, CDR2 SQIVND (reference sequence). The CDR3 contains 15 residues. Here the CDR3 reads CASSAAGPMGFRQFF.

This chain links TRBV29-1 with TRBJ1-1; the TRBD1 assignment by TCRdb is unverifiable without DNA. From germline, CDR1 is SQVTM and CDR2 ANQGSEA. The CDR3 has 11 residues. This chain's CDR3 is CSVIELGAAFF.

This clonotype ranks as medium-sized in terms of frequency. This chain uses TRBV6-5 with TRBJ2-3; TCRdb names TRBD2, which stays unverified in the absence of DNA. The V gene's germline CDR1 is MNHEY and CDR2 SVGAGI. This CDR3 has 15 residues. CDR3 sequence reads: CASSRLVTSTDTQYF.

V usage is TRBV30 and J usage is TRBJ2-7; TCRdb proposes TRBD2, but this gene call is untestable without DNA. Germline V gene sequence: CDR1 GTSNPN, CDR2 SVGIG (reference sequence). This CDR3 comprises 12 residues. This CDR3 is CAWSPTSYEQYF.

This clonotype counts as medium-sized by frequency. V is TRBV6-5 and J is TRBJ1-1. There are 16 residues in the CDR3. CDR1 is MNHEY and CDR2 is SVGAGI in the germline V gene. CDR3 sequence reads: CASSYLTYSGGTEAFF.

This chain uses TRBV12-3 or TRBV12-4 with TRBJ1-3; the TCRdb D gene call, TRBD1, has no DNA to confirm it. This CDR3 is built from 15 residues. CDR3 region: CASSWMTGDGNTIYF.

This clonotype is medium-sized by frequency. The V and J genes are TRBV12-3 or TRBV12-4 and TRBJ2-5; the TCRdb call, TRBD1, lacks DNA for checking. The CDR3 is 16 residues long. CDR3 amino acids: CASSLYGQAAMETQYF.

This chain's CDR3 is CASSYSELQPQHF. This chain uses TRBV6-6 with TRBJ1-5. CDR3 length: 13 residues. The germline gives CDR1 MNHNY, CDR2 SVGAGI (reference sequence).